Listed below are T cell receptor beta chains from one sample, sequenced in a study of T cells in Graves' hyperthyroidism and ophthalmopathy. TCRdb reprocessed the multiplex PCR reads via MiXCR and lists one record per CDR3 protein. The table records about 380,000 distinct CDR3 sequences, about 14% of them present only once. The sample taken for sequencing was blood. Source of these receptors: a woman in her 30s with Graves' ophthalmopathy. Both conserved end residues are part of each CDR3. Fields, in order: V gene, D gene, clone size, J gene, CDR3 protein, CDR3 DNA. A D gene is named only where the DNA matches it firmly. Clone size is given for some rows only: seen once, a few or many times, or a class if the clone is expanded.

v_call: TRBV7-2; d_call: NA; clone_size: many; j_call: TRBJ1-5; cdr3_aa: CASRKNSNQPQHF; cdr3_nt: TGTGCCAGCAGGAAAAATAGCAATCAGCCCCAGCATTTT
v_call: TRBV5-6; d_call: NA; clone_size: many; j_call: TRBJ2-3; cdr3_aa: CASSLDMGRSVLFDTQYF; cdr3_nt: TGTGCCAGCAGCTTGGATATGGGTCGATCCGTACTGTTCGATACGCAGTATTTT
v_call: TRBV6-7; d_call: NA; clone_size: many; j_call: TRBJ2-7; cdr3_aa: CASSYCPGLPYEQYF; cdr3_nt: TGTGCCAGCAGTTACTGCCCAGGGCTCCCCTACGAGCAGTACTTC
v_call: TRBV12-3/TRBV12-4; d_call: NA; clone_size: many; j_call: TRBJ2-2; cdr3_aa: CASSFLDPNTGELFF; cdr3_nt: TGTGCCAGCAGTTTCCTGGACCCGAACACCGGGGAGCTGTTTTTT
v_call: TRBV6-1; d_call: NA; clone_size: NA; j_call: TRBJ2-1; cdr3_aa: CASRVVGRQSNEQFF; cdr3_nt: TGTGCCAGCAGAGTGGTAGGCCGACAGTCCAATGAGCAGTTCTTC
v_call: TRBV5-1; d_call: NA; clone_size: NA; j_call: TRBJ2-1; cdr3_aa: CASSPEAGPPYNEQFF; cdr3_nt: TGCGCCAGCAGCCCGGAAGCGGGCCCCCCCTACAATGAGCAGTTCTTC
v_call: TRBV28; d_call: TRBD1; clone_size: many; j_call: TRBJ2-5; cdr3_aa: CASSFTGGIETQYF; cdr3_nt: TGTGCCAGCAGTTTTACAGGGGGAATAGAGACCCAGTACTTC
v_call: TRBV12-3/TRBV12-4; d_call: TRBD2; clone_size: many; j_call: TRBJ2-1; cdr3_aa: CASSLTSGSYEQFF; cdr3_nt: TGTGCCAGCAGCTTAACTAGCGGGAGTTATGAGCAGTTCTTC
v_call: TRBV28; d_call: NA; clone_size: NA; j_call: TRBJ2-3; cdr3_aa: CASSKDTGTDTQYF; cdr3_nt: TGTGCCAGCAGTAAAGATACAGGGACAGATACGCAGTATTTT
v_call: TRBV6-1; d_call: NA; clone_size: many; j_call: TRBJ2-1; cdr3_aa: CASSYGGGAGEQFF; cdr3_nt: TGTGCCAGCAGTTATGGTGGTGGGGCTGGAGAGCAGTTCTTC
v_call: TRBV19; d_call: NA; clone_size: few; j_call: TRBJ1-5; cdr3_aa: CASSILQATQPQHF; cdr3_nt: TGTGCCAGTAGTATTCTACAGGCAACTCAGCCCCAGCATTTT
v_call: TRBV6-2/TRBV6-3; d_call: NA; clone_size: NA; j_call: TRBJ1-1; cdr3_aa: CASSYLPGGDTEAFF; cdr3_nt: TGTGCCAGCAGTTACCTACCAGGAGGGGACACTGAAGCTTTCTTT
v_call: TRBV7-9; d_call: TRBD1; clone_size: NA; j_call: TRBJ2-1; cdr3_aa: CASSLDRTGVNNEQFF; cdr3_nt: TGTGCCAGCAGCTTAGATAGGACAGGAGTTAACAATGAGCAGTTCTTC
v_call: TRBV7-2; d_call: NA; clone_size: NA; j_call: TRBJ1-5; cdr3_aa: CASSQSAGAGPNSNQPQHF; cdr3_nt: TGTGCCAGCAGCCAGTCAGCGGGGGCAGGGCCTAATAGCAATCAGCCCCAGCATTTT
v_call: TRBV15; d_call: TRBD2; clone_size: many; j_call: TRBJ2-1; cdr3_aa: CATRIPSGEPTEQFF; cdr3_nt: TGTGCCACCAGAATCCCCAGCGGGGAACCGACTGAGCAGTTCTTC
v_call: TRBV30; d_call: TRBD1; clone_size: few; j_call: TRBJ1-6; cdr3_aa: CACAAGQGYNSPLHF; cdr3_nt: TGTGCCTGTGCCGCCGGACAGGGATATAATTCACCCCTCCACTTT
v_call: TRBV6-2/TRBV6-3; d_call: NA; clone_size: few; j_call: TRBJ2-1; cdr3_aa: CASSGRGGGNEQFF; cdr3_nt: TGTGCCAGCAGCGGACGAGGGGGGGGCAATGAGCAGTTCTTC
v_call: TRBV3-1; d_call: TRBD2; clone_size: NA; j_call: TRBJ2-2; cdr3_aa: CASSQGRGGLTGELLF; cdr3_nt: TGTGCCAGCAGCCAAGGACGGGGGGGCCTGACCGGGGAGCTGCTTTTT
v_call: TRBV7-2; d_call: TRBD2; clone_size: many; j_call: TRBJ2-1; cdr3_aa: CASSLAGGGREQFF; cdr3_nt: TGTGCCAGCAGCTTAGCGGGCGGGGGGAGGGAGCAGTTCTTC
v_call: TRBV2; d_call: TRBD1; clone_size: many; j_call: TRBJ1-6; cdr3_aa: CASMGGQGSSPLHF; cdr3_nt: TGTGCCAGCATGGGGGGACAGGGCAGTTCACCCCTCCACTTT
v_call: TRBV20-1; d_call: NA; clone_size: many; j_call: TRBJ2-1; cdr3_aa: CSAWHINYNEQFF; cdr3_nt: TGCAGTGCTTGGCATATAAATTACAATGAGCAGTTCTTC
v_call: TRBV27; d_call: NA; clone_size: many; j_call: TRBJ2-4; cdr3_aa: CASSPGYSAKNIQYF; cdr3_nt: TGTGCCAGCAGTCCAGGGTATTCGGCCAAAAACATTCAGTACTTC
v_call: TRBV19; d_call: NA; clone_size: NA; j_call: TRBJ2-2; cdr3_aa: CASSIRGGIYTGELFF; cdr3_nt: TGTGCCAGTAGTATTCGAGGGGGGATATACACCGGGGAGCTGTTTTTT
v_call: TRBV5-8; d_call: NA; clone_size: many; j_call: TRBJ1-1; cdr3_aa: CASSETGRGWNTEAFF; cdr3_nt: TGTGCCAGCAGCGAAACAGGGAGGGGGTGGAACACTGAAGCTTTCTTT
v_call: TRBV10-3; d_call: NA; clone_size: many; j_call: TRBJ2-1; cdr3_aa: CASRVGQFYEQFF; cdr3_nt: TGTGCCTCCAGGGTCGGGCAATTCTATGAGCAGTTCTTC
v_call: TRBV11-3; d_call: TRBD2; clone_size: many; j_call: TRBJ2-2; cdr3_aa: CASSILAGGTGELFF; cdr3_nt: TGTGCCAGCAGCATTCTAGCGGGGGGCACCGGGGAGCTGTTTTTT
v_call: TRBV6-5; d_call: NA; clone_size: NA; j_call: TRBJ2-7; cdr3_aa: CASSSSLKVYEQYF; cdr3_nt: TGTGCCAGCAGTTCTAGCCTCAAAGTCTACGAGCAGTACTTC
v_call: TRBV19; d_call: TRBD1; clone_size: NA; j_call: TRBJ2-7; cdr3_aa: CASSSAGTGVYEQYF; cdr3_nt: TGTGCCAGTAGTTCTGCCGGGACAGGGGTTTACGAGCAGTACTTC
v_call: TRBV20-1; d_call: TRBD1; clone_size: NA; j_call: TRBJ2-7; cdr3_aa: CSARKGAGDNEQYF; cdr3_nt: TGCAGTGCTAGAAAGGGGGCAGGGGACAACGAGCAGTACTTC
v_call: TRBV28; d_call: NA; clone_size: many; j_call: TRBJ1-3; cdr3_aa: CASSPTGWSTIYF; cdr3_nt: TGTGCCAGCAGTCCAACAGGGTGGAGCACCATATATTTT
v_call: TRBV4-1; d_call: NA; clone_size: many; j_call: TRBJ1-4; cdr3_aa: CASSPYWGARDEKLFF; cdr3_nt: TGCGCCAGCAGCCCCTACTGGGGGGCGAGGGATGAAAAACTGTTTTTT
v_call: TRBV12-3/TRBV12-4; d_call: NA; clone_size: many; j_call: TRBJ1-1; cdr3_aa: CASSFGGWDTEAFF; cdr3_nt: TGTGCCAGCAGTTTCGGCGGATGGGACACTGAAGCTTTCTTT
v_call: TRBV12-3/TRBV12-4; d_call: NA; clone_size: many; j_call: TRBJ1-4; cdr3_aa: CASRTDLGRSEKLFF; cdr3_nt: TGTGCCAGCAGGACCGACCTAGGGAGGAGTGAAAAACTGTTTTTT
v_call: TRBV20-1; d_call: TRBD2; clone_size: many; j_call: TRBJ2-5; cdr3_aa: CSPLGGRGGGGYEETQYF; cdr3_nt: TGCAGTCCCCTGGGAGGTCGGGGGGGTGGGGGGTACGAAGAGACCCAGTACTTC
v_call: TRBV5-4; d_call: TRBD1; clone_size: NA; j_call: TRBJ2-7; cdr3_aa: CASSLEFRTGSYEQYF; cdr3_nt: TGTGCCAGCAGCTTGGAGTTTAGGACAGGGAGTTACGAGCAGTACTTC
v_call: TRBV7-6; d_call: NA; clone_size: many; j_call: TRBJ1-1; cdr3_aa: CASSLGPTGLNTEAFF; cdr3_nt: TGTGCCAGCAGCTTAGGTCCGACCGGACTGAACACTGAAGCTTTCTTT
v_call: TRBV30; d_call: NA; clone_size: many; j_call: TRBJ2-6; cdr3_aa: CAWSKVRGAGANVLTF; cdr3_nt: TGTGCCTGGAGTAAGGTTCGAGGTGCTGGGGCCAACGTCCTGACTTTC
v_call: TRBV6-1; d_call: NA; clone_size: few; j_call: TRBJ1-5; cdr3_aa: CASSEGTYSNQPQHF; cdr3_nt: TGTGCCAGCAGTGAGGGTACTTATAGCAATCAGCCCCAGCATTTT